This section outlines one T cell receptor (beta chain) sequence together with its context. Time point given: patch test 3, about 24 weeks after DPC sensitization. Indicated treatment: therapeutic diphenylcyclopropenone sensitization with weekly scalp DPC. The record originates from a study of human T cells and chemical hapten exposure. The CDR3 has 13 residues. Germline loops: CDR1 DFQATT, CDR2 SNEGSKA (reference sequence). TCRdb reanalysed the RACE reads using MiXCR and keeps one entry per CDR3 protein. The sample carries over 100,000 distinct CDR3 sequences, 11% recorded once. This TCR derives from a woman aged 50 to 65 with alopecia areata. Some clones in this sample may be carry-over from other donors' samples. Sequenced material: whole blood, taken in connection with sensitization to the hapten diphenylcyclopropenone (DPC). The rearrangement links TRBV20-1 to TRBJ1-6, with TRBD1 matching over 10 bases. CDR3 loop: CTTGTGEYSPLHF. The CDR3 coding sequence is TGCACCACGGGGACAGGGGAATATTCACCCCTCCACTTT.